The sequence of this T cell receptor beta chain was determined in a study of tumor and adjacent non-tumor tissue in lung cancer. Of note for this clonotype: The final CDR3 position lacks the conserved phenylalanine or tryptophan, pointing to a likely read error. Because the CDR3's place on the DNA is in doubt, the DNA is left out and the CDR3 is given as listed by TCRdb.

The V gene's germline CDR1 is DFQATT and CDR2 SNEGSKA (reference sequence). A total of 16 residues make up the CDR3, ends included. This sample's RNA came from whole unsorted tissue. Between August and November 2014, newly diagnosed, chemotherapy-naive lung cancer patients underwent thoracic surgery in China. A modified ARM-PCR protocol with three rounds of nested PCR amplified TCRbeta. TCRdb re-called the multiplex PCR reads with MiXCR, one entry per CDR3 protein. The sample records some 100,000 distinct CDR3 sequences, more than 60% being singletons. Input material: lung tumor tissue. The clonotype was recovered from an older woman with non-small cell lung cancer. The chain links TRBV20-1 to TRBJ1-2; the table's D call TRBD1 went unverified against the DNA. CDR3 loop: CSARVRGRGIMDGYIL.